Presented here are 16 T cell receptor beta chains from one specimen sequenced in a study of T-cell memory formation after mild COVID-19. TCRdb used MiXCR to reprocess the 5' RACE reads, holding one entry per CDR3 protein. The sample lists about 350,000 distinct CDR3 sequences; about an eighth were seen once. Material: PBMCs or a T cell subset sorted from them (not recorded which). The receptors here all came from a man between 18 and 29 years old who had mild COVID-19 (a few samples of this study predate the infection). Cell type and time point are not known.

V and J are TRBV6-2 or TRBV6-3 and TRBJ2-7, with D possibly TRBD2 on 7 matching bases. The CDR3 spans 13 residues. Per the germline V gene, CDR1 is MNHEY and CDR2 is SVGEGT. Trimming removed 6 bases at V and 3 bases at J, with 12 bases between. CDR3 sequence reads: CASRNRDYYEQYV. As DNA, the CDR3 is TGTGCCAGCAGGAACAGGGACTACTACGAGCAGTACGTC.

The table lists this clonotype with a few counts. The rearrangement joins TRBV7-2 to TRBJ2-3, with 8 bases aligning to TRBD1. This CDR3 has 15 residues. Germline values: CDR1 SGHTA, CDR2 FQGNSA. J lost 4 bases, V lost 4 bases, and 7 bases had no gene match. CDR3 region: CASSSPDRAADTQYF. CDR3 DNA: TGTGCCAGCAGCTCCCCGGACAGGGCGGCAGATACGCAGTATTTT.

This clonotype was recorded a few times. The genes are TRBV19 and TRBJ1-2, with D tentatively TRBD1 (6 bases). The ends were cut back, 8 bases at V and 0 bases at J, with 10 bases in the middle. Germline lookup yields CDR1 LNHDA and CDR2 SQIVND (reference sequence). CDR3 size: 13 residues. This CDR3 reads CASQTGPNYGYTF. The DNA of the CDR3 is TGTGCCAGTCAGACAGGCCCTAACTATGGCTACACCTTC.

The chain links TRBV7-9 to TRBJ1-4, with no clear D. V lost 5 bases and J lost 7, with 17 bases in between. From germline, CDR1 is SEHNR and CDR2 FQNEAQ (reference sequence). The CDR3 runs 15 residues. The chain's CDR3 is CASSVGKWDGEKLFF. CDR3 nucleotides: TGTGCCAGCAGCGTCGGAAAGTGGGATGGTGAAAAACTGTTTTTT.

V is TRBV6-2 or TRBV6-3 and J is TRBJ2-7; the match to TRBD1 covers 9 bases. V dropped 6 bases and J dropped 4; count of bases not matched to a gene: 16. Germline CDR1 and CDR2: MNHEY and SVGEGT. The CDR3 totals 17 residues. CDR3 nucleotides: TGTGCCAGCAGAGACCGTGGGGGACAGGGTTTGGTGTACGAGCAGTACGTC. Amino acids: CASRDRGGQGLVYEQYV.

The gene calls are TRBV6-5 and TRBJ1-5, with D unresolved. The germline V gene has CDR1 MNHEY and CDR2 SVGAGI. The CDR3 has 14 amino acids. V gave up 0 bases and J gave up 3 bases, with 6 bases separating them. The CDR3 is CASSYSNTNQPQHF. CDR3 nucleotide sequence: TGTGCCAGCAGTTACTCGAACACCAATCAGCCCCAGCATTTT.

This clonotype was seen only a few times. This chain connects TRBV18 to TRBJ2-5; TRBD1 matches at 9 bases. J was trimmed by 6 bases and V by 3 bases; bases with no gene match: 5. The CDR3 contains 14 residues. Germline lookup yields CDR1 KGHSH and CDR2 LQKENI. CDR3 region: CASSPTGGLQTQYF. CDR3 DNA sequence: TGTGCCAGCTCACCCACAGGGGGCCTACAGACCCAGTACTTC.

The chain recombines TRBV12-3 or TRBV12-4 with TRBJ2-1, with 9 bases matching TRBD2. V was clipped by 6 bases and J by 4 bases; unmatched bases: 10. The CDR3 spans 16 residues. The CDR3 reads CASSTLSGGPYNEQFF. DNA of the CDR3: TGTGCCAGCAGCACCCTTAGCGGGGGCCCATACAATGAGCAGTTCTTC.

This clonotype has only a few counts. The genes are TRBV4-2 and TRBJ2-5; 15 bases fit TRBD2. The trim removed 1 base at V and 3 bases at J, leaving 0 bases unmatched. Per the germline V gene, CDR1 is LGHNA and CDR2 is YNFKEQ. The CDR3 consists of 16 residues. The CDR3, as DNA: TGTGCCAGCAGCCAAGGGACTAGCGGGGGGGAAGAGACCCAGTACTTC. Protein product: CASSQGTSGGEETQYF.

This clonotype was picked up many times. The rearrangement uses TRBV6-1 and TRBJ2-1; a weak D match, TRBD2 (6 bases). This CDR3 has 13 residues. Germline V gene sequence: CDR1 MNHNS, CDR2 SASEGT. Between the trimmed V and J ends, which lost 2 bases and 10 bases, there was a span of 12 bases. As DNA, the CDR3 is TGTGCCAGCAGTGAAATGGCGGGGAACGAGCAGTTCTTC. This encodes CASSEMAGNEQFF.

This clonotype was detected a few times. The chain has TRBV30 and TRBJ1-2; D not certain. The CDR3 sequence is 13 residues long. Germline V gives CDR1 GTSNPN, CDR2 SVGIG (reference sequence). The V gene lost 0 bases and the J gene lost 7 bases, with 12 bases spanning the gap. The CDR3 DNA reads TGTGCCTGGAGTGTATTGCCAGGTCGTGGCTACACCTTC. Translated: CAWSVLPGRGYTF.

V usage is TRBV7-2 and J usage is TRBJ1-5; D perhaps matches TRBD1 (5 bases). V lost 8 bases and J lost 3, with 11 bases in between. Germline lookup yields CDR1 SGHTA and CDR2 FQGNSA. The CDR3 extends over 13 amino acids. In nucleotides, the CDR3 is TGTGCCAGCGGTTGGGACTTCAATCAGCCCCAGCATTTT. As protein: CASGWDFNQPQHF.

This clonotype was seen repeatedly, ten times or more. V and J are TRBV7-2 and TRBJ2-1; no definite D call. Germline V gene lookup returns CDR1 SGHTA and CDR2 FQGNSA. There are 15 residues in the CDR3. The ends were cut back, 5 bases at V and 0 bases at J, with 11 bases in the middle. For the CDR3, the DNA is TGTGCCAGCAGCCCCCCGGGTCGCTCCTACAATGAGCAGTTCTTC. Amino acid sequence: CASSPPGRSYNEQFF.

The chain couples TRBV6-1 to TRBJ1-2, with D perhaps matching TRBD1 (6 bases). Trimming shortened V by 8 bases and J by 6 bases, and 16 bases separated the two germline ends. Germline CDR1 and CDR2: MNHNS and SASEGT. The CDR3 is 13 residues long. For the CDR3, the DNA is TGTGCCAGCCCAAAACAGGGAATTGATGGCTACACCTTC. This translates into CASPKQGIDGYTF.

This clonotype was picked up a small number of times. This chain uses TRBV12-2 with TRBJ2-1; the D call TRBD2 from the table was never checked on the DNA. TRBV12-2 is described as a pseudogene. The CDR3 extends over 12 amino acids. This CDR3 reads CASRPSSAEQFF. DNA for the CDR3: TGTGCAAGTCGCCCCTCCAGCGCTGAGCAGTTCTTC.

CDR3 coding DNA: TGCAGTGCTAGAGGAGGAGCGGTGTCACCCTTAGCAGATACGCAGTATTTT. This sequence encodes CSARGGAVSPLADTQYF. V usage is TRBV20-1 and J usage is TRBJ2-3; D possibly corresponds to TRBD2 (5 bases). The V gene lost 1 base and the J gene lost 4 bases, with 21 bases spanning the gap. The CDR3 totals 17 residues. CDR1 DFQATT and CDR2 SNEGSKA come from the germline V gene (reference sequence).